This TCR beta chain was sequenced in a study of blood T cell repertoires in COVID-19. Participants, about 18 to 90 years old, spanned under 30 US areas. Participant reports of clinical history set cohort assignment. People in the exposed group encountered a COVID-19 case within 2 weeks before entering the study. Germline V lookup: CDR1 LGHDT, CDR2 YNNKEL (reference sequence). This CDR3 spans 18 amino acids. V was cut by 2 bases and J by 0 bases, with 14 bases left in between. Original data processing: From reference gene primer amplification, estimates of nucleated cell counts were derived. Produced via immunoSEQ multiplex PCR; TCRdb's table is partial and in-frame only. The V and J calls and clone size are taken from that table; D and trimming were inferred from the DNA. The sample yields 250,000 or so clones, around 93% seen once.

The sequenced material came from PBMCs or T cells enriched from blood (not recorded which). This chain uses TRBV3-1 (or the pseudogene TRBV3-2) with TRBJ2-6; D unclear. This clonotype originated in a man aged 40-49 years who had been exposed to COVID-19. CDR3 sequence: CASSQNPLGPSGANVLTF. DNA of the CDR3: TGTGCCAGCAGCCAAAATCCTCTTGGGCCCTCTGGGGCCAACGTCCTGACTTTC.